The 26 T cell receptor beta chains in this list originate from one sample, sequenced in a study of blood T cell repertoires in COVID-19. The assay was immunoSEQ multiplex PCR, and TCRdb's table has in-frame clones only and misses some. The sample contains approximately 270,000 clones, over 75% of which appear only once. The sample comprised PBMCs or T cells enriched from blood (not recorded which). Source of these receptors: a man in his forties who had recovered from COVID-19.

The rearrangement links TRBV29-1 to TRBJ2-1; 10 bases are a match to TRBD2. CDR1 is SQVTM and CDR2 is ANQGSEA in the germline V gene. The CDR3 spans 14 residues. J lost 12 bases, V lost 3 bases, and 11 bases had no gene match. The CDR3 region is CSVEISGGPSPQFF. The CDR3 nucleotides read TGCAGCGTTGAGATTAGCGGGGGGCCCAGCCCGCAGTTCTTC.

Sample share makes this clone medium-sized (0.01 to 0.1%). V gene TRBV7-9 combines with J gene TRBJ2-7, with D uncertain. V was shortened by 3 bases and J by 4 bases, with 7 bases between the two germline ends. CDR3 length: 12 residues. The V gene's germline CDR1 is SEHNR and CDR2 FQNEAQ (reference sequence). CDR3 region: CASSFGRYEQYF. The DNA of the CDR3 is TGTGCCAGCAGCTTTGGGCGATACGAGCAGTACTTC. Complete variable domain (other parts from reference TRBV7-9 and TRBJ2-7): DTGVSQNPRHKITKRGQNVTFRCDPISEHNRLYWYRQTLGQGPEFLTYFQNEAQLEKSRLLSDRFSAERPKGSFSTLEIQRTEQGDSAMYLCASSFGRYEQYFGPGTRLTVT.

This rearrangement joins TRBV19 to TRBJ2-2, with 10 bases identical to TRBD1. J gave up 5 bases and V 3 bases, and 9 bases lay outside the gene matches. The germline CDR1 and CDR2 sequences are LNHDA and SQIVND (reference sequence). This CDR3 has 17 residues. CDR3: CASSIIAGQGRTGELFF. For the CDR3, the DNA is TGTGCCAGTAGTATCATCGCGGGACAGGGGAGAACCGGGGAGCTGTTTTTT. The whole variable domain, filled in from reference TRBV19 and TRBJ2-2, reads DGGITQSPKYLFRKEGQNVTLSCEQNLNHDAMYWYRQDPGQGLRLIYYSQIVNDFQKGDIAEGYSVSREKKESFPLTVTSAQKNPTAFYLCASSIIAGQGRTGELFFGEGSRLTVL.

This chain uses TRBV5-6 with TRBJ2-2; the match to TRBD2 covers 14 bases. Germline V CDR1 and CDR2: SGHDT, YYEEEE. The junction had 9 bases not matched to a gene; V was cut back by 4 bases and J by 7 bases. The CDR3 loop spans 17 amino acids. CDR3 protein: CASSLSGLAGVVGELFF. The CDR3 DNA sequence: TGTGCCAGCAGCCTATCGGGACTAGCGGGAGTGGTCGGGGAGCTGTTTTTT.

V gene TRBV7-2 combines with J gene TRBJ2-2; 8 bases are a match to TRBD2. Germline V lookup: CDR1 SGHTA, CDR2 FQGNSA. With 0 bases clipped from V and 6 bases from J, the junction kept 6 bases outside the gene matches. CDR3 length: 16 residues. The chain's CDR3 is CASSLAAGGVAGELFF. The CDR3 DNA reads TGTGCCAGCAGCTTAGCCGCGGGGGGAGTAGCCGGGGAGCTGTTTTTT.

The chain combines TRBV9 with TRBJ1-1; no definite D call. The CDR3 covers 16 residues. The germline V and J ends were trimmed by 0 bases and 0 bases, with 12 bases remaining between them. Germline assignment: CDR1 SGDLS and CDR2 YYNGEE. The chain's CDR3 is CASSVVSEDLNTEAFF. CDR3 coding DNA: TGTGCCAGCAGCGTAGTGTCGGAGGATTTGAACACTGAAGCTTTCTTT.

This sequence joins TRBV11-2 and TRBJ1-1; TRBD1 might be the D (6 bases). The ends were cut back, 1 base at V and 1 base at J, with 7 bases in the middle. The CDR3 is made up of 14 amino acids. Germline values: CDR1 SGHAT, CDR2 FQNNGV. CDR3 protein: CASSLGTANTEAFF. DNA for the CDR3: TGTGCCAGCAGCTTAGGGACAGCGAACACTGAAGCTTTCTTT.

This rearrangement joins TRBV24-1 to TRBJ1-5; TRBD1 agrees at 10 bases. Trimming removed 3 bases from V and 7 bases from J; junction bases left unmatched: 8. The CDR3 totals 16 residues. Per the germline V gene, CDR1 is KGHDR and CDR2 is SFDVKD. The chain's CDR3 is CATSDPDRGHGQPQHF. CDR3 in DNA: TGTGCCACCAGTGATCCTGACAGGGGGCATGGACAGCCCCAGCATTTT.

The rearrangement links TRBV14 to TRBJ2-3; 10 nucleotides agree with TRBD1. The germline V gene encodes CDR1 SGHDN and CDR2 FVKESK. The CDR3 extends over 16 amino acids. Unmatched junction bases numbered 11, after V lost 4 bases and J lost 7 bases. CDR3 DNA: TGTGCCAGCAGCCCTTTCATTGGACAGGGGGGATATACGCAGTATTTT. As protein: CASSPFIGQGGYTQYF.

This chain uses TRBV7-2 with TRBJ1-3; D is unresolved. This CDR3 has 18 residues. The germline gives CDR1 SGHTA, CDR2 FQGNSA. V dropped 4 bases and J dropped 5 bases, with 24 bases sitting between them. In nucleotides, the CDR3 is TGTGCCAGCAGCTCGATCCCCGAGCTTTCGGGTTATAGAAACACCATATATTTT. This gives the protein CASSSIPELSGYRNTIYF.

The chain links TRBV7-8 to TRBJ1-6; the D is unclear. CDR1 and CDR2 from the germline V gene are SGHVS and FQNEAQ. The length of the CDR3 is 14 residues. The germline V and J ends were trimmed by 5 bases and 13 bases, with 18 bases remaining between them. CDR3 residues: CASSPKRLLDPLHF. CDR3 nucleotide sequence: TGTGCCAGCAGCCCGAAGCGACTCCTCGATCCCCTCCACTTT. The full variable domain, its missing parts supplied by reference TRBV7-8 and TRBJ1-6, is GAGVSQSPRYKVAKRGQDVALRCDPISGHVSLFWYQQALGQGPEFLTYFQNEAQLDKSGLPSDRFFAERPEGSVSTLKIQRTQQEDSAVYLCASSPKRLLDPLHFGNGTRLTVT.

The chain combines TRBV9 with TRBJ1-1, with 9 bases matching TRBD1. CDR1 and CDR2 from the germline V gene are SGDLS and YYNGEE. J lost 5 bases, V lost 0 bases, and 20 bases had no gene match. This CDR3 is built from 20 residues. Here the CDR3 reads CASSVAIATGTGSVGTEAFF. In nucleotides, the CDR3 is TGTGCCAGCAGCGTAGCTATAGCAACCGGGACAGGGAGCGTCGGGACTGAAGCTTTCTTT.

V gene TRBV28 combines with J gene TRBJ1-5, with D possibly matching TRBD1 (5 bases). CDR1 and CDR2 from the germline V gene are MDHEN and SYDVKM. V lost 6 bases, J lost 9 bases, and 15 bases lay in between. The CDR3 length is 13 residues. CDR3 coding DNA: TGTGCCAGCAGACCCCAAGGGGTCCCGCCCCAGCATTTT. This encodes CASRPQGVPPQHF.

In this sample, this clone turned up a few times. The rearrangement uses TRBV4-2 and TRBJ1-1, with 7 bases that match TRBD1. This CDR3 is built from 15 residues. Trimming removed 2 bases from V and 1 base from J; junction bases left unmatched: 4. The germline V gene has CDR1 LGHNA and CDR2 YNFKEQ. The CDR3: CASSQLGQSNTEAFF. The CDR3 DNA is TGTGCCAGCAGCCAACTGGGACAGTCGAACACTGAAGCTTTCTTT.

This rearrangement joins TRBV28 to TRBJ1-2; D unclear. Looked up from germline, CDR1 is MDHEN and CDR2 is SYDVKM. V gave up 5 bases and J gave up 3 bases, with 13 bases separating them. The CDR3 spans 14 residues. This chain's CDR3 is CASSPLWGDYGYTF. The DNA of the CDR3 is TGTGCCAGCAGTCCTCTTTGGGGAGACTATGGCTACACCTTC.

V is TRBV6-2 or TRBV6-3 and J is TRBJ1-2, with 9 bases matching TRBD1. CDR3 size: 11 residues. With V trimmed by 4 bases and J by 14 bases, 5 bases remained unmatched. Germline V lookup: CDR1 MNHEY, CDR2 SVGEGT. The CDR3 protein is CASSSGQGNTF. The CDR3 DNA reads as TGTGCCAGCAGTTCGGGACAGGGTAATACCTTC.

The CDR3 here is CASSSGTGDSYGYTF. CDR3 nucleotide sequence: TGCGCCAGCAGCTCCGGGACAGGGGACAGCTATGGCTACACCTTC. V and J are TRBV5-1 and TRBJ1-2; 10 bases fit TRBD1. The germline V gene has CDR1 SGHRS and CDR2 YFSETQ. The V gene end was trimmed by 3 bases and the J gene end by 4 bases; junction bases not matched to a gene: 6. This CDR3 contains 15 residues.

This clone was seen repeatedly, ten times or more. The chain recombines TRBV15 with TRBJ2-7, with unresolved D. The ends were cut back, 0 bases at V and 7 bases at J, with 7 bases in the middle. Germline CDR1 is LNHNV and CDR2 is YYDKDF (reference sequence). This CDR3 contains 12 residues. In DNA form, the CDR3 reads TGTGCCACCAGCAGAGATACCGGGGAGCAGTACTTC. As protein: CATSRDTGEQYF.

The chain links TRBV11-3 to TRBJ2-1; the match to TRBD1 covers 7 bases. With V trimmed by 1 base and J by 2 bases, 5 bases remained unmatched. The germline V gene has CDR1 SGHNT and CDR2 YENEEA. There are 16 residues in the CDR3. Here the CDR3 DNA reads TGTGCCAGCAGCTTAGCTGCAGGGGGAGCCTACAATGAGCAGTTCTTC. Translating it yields CASSLAAGGAYNEQFF. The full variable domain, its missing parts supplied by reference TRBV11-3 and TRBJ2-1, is EAGVVQSPRYKIIEKKQPVAFWCNPISGHNTLYWYLQNLGQGPELLIRYENEEAVDDSQLPKDRFSAERLKGVDSTLKIQPAELGDSAVYLCASSLAAGGAYNEQFFGPGTRLTVL.

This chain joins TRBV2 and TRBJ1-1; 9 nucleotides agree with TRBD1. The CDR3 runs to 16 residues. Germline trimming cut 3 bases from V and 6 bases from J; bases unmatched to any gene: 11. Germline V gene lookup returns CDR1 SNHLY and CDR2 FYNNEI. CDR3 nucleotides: TGTGCCAGCAGTGACCCGACAGGGGGGAAGTTCGCTGAAGCTTTCTTT. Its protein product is CASSDPTGGKFAEAFF.

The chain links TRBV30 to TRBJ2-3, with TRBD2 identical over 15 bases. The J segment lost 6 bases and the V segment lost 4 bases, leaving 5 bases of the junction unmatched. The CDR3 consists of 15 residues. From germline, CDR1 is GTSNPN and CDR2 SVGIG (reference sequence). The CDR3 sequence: CAWNLGLAGGDTQYF. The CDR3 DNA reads TGTGCCTGGAATCTTGGACTAGCGGGGGGGGATACGCAGTATTTT.

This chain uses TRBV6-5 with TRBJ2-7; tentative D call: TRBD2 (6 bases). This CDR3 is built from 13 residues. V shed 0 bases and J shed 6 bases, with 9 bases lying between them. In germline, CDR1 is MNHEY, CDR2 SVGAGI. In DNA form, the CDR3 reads TGTGCCAGCAGTTACTCTATGGGGGGCGAGCAGTACTTC. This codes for CASSYSMGGEQYF.

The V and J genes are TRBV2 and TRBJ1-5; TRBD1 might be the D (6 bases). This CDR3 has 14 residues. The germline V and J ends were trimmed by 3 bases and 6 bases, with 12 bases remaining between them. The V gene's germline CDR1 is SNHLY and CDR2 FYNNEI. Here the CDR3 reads CASSDGGAVQPQHF. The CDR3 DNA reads TGTGCCAGCAGTGACGGGGGGGCGGTTCAGCCCCAGCATTTT.

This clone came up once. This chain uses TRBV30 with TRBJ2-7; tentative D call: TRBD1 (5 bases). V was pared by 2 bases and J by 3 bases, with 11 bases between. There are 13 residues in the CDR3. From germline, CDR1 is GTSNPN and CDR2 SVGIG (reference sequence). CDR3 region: CAWSLTAIYEQYF. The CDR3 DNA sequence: TGTGCCTGGAGTTTGACAGCTATCTACGAGCAGTACTTC. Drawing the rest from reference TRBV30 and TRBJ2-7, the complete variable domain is SQTIHQWPATLVQPVGSPLSLECTVEGTSNPNLYWYRQAAGRGLQLLFYSVGIGQISSEVPQNLSASRPQDRQFILSSKKLLLSDSGFYLCAWSLTAIYEQYFGPGTRLTVT.

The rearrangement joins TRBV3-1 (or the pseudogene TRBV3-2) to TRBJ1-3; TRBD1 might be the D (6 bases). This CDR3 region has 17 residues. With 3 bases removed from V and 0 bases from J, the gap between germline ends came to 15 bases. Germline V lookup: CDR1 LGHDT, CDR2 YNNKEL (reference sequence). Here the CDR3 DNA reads TGTGCCAGCAGCCAGCTGGCAGGGGCCTCCTCTGGAAACACCATATATTTT. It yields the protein CASSQLAGASSGNTIYF.

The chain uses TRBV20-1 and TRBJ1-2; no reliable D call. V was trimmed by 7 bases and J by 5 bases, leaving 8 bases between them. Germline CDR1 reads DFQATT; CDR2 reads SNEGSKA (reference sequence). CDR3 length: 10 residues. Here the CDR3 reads CSVDLYGYTF. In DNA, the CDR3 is TGCAGTGTAGACTTGTATGGCTACACCTTC.